This T cell receptor beta chain was found in a study of shared clonotypes between healthy human individuals. This was a deep-level run. The method was immunoSEQ multiplex PCR; TCRdb's version includes in-frame clones alone and lacks a portion of them. This sample has more than 2 million clones; around 95% occur once, and the top ten carry 0.13%. The CDR3 is 14 residues long. Per germline, CDR1 SGHRS and CDR2 YFSETQ. The J segment lost 5 bases and the V segment lost 6 bases, leaving 9 bases of the junction unmatched. The clonotype originates from a man younger than 35 in good health. The sequencing input was naive CD4+ T cells sorted from blood. Subset specified: CD45RA+ positively selected. The chain carries TRBV5-1 and TRBJ2-5; 8 bases are a match to TRBD2. CDR3 coding DNA: TGCGCCAGCAAAGGCGGGGGGCCGGGGGAGACCCAGTACTTC. Its translation is CASKGGGPGETQYF.